This entry lists 2 T cell receptor beta chains sequenced from one sample in a study of identical twins. TCRdb recomputed calls from the 5' RACE reads with MiXCR, one row per CDR3 protein. This table has roughly 720,000 distinct CDR3 sequences, 18% appearing once. These sequences were also reported in another study, on T cells expressing NK-cell markers.

The sequenced material came from PBMCs. The receptors come from a woman younger than 35 in good health.

This clonotype showed up many times. The rearrangement links TRBV20-1 to TRBJ1-1; 8 bases map to TRBD1. Germline CDR1 DFQATT, CDR2 SNEGSKA (reference sequence). The CDR3 loop spans 14 amino acids. V was pared by 4 bases and J by 5 bases, with 9 bases of the junction left unmatched. The CDR3 DNA reads as TGCAGTGCTACCTTAGGACAGGGAGGGACTGAAGCTTTCTTT. Residues: CSATLGQGGTEAFF.

This clonotype has more than one count but fewer than ten. The rearrangement links TRBV20-1 to TRBJ1-2; 9 bases map to TRBD1. The CDR3 spans 14 residues. Germline loops: CDR1 DFQATT, CDR2 SNEGSKA (reference sequence). The V segment lost 5 bases and the J segment 5 bases; nucleotides outside the gene matches: 9. The CDR3, as DNA: TGCAGTGCTGATCCGGGACAGGGTGGTTATGGCTACACCTTC. Encoded protein: CSADPGQGGYGYTF.